These 14 T cell receptor beta chains were all obtained from the same sample, sequenced in a study of blood T cell repertoires in COVID-19. Assay: immunoSEQ multiplex PCR; the TCRdb copy retains only in-frame clones and omits some. The sample lists under 250,000 clones; roughly 83% were seen once. Input material: peripheral blood. All receptors come from a woman between 35 and 50 years old with COVID-19, enrolled during active disease.

The rearrangement links TRBV4-3 to TRBJ2-7; 14 bases map to TRBD2. The CDR3 extends over 18 amino acids. Germline CDR1 LGHNA, CDR2 YSLEER. V shed 4 bases, J shed 5 bases, and the junction held 13 bases outside the gene matches. CDR3 sequence (DNA): TGCGCCAGCAGCCCCCGACTAGCGGGGGGGTCTGGAAAAAACGAGCAGTACTTC. This encodes CASSPRLAGGSGKNEQYF.

This clone was picked up one time. The chain links TRBV6-5 to TRBJ1-2; perhaps TRBD1 as D (5 bases). Germline V gives CDR1 MNHEY, CDR2 SVGAGI. With 6 bases removed from V and 3 bases from J, the gap between germline ends came to 11 bases. CDR3 size: 13 residues. CDR3 sequence reads: CASSQGRDYGYTF. CDR3 DNA: TGTGCCAGCAGCCAGGGCCGGGACTATGGCTACACCTTC.

The chain couples TRBV6-5 to TRBJ1-6; TRBD1 agrees at 9 bases. Germline lookup yields CDR1 MNHEY and CDR2 SVGAGI. With V trimmed by 6 bases and J by 7 bases, 1 base remained unmatched. The CDR3 consists of 13 residues. The CDR3 spells CASRDRGNSPLHF. DNA for the CDR3: TGTGCCAGCAGGGACAGGGGAAATTCACCCCTCCACTTT.

The V gene is TRBV10-3, the J gene TRBJ2-3, with 9 bases lining up with TRBD2. Germline CDR1 ENHRY, CDR2 SYGVKD. The CDR3 runs to 13 residues. J gave up 4 bases and V 4 bases, and 0 bases lay outside the gene matches. As DNA, the CDR3 is TGTGCCATCAGTGGGACTAGCGCAGATACGCAGTATTTT. It codes for CAISGTSADTQYF.

The V gene is TRBV7-9, the J gene TRBJ2-2, with 7 bases that match TRBD2. This CDR3 has 15 amino acids. V was clipped by 3 bases and J by 4 bases; unmatched bases: 5. Per germline, CDR1 SEHNR and CDR2 FQNEAQ (reference sequence). CDR3 nucleotide sequence: TGTGCCAGCAGCTTTGCGGGAGCTACCACCGGGGAGCTGTTTTTT. Translation: CASSFAGATTGELFF.

This rearrangement joins TRBV7-6 to TRBJ2-3; 8 bases line up with TRBD2. The CDR3 spans 16 residues. The V gene's germline CDR1 is SGHVS and CDR2 FNYEAQ. The junction had 4 bases not matched to a gene; V was cut back by 0 bases and J by 2 bases. The CDR3 coding sequence is TGTGCCAGCAGCTTAGCCGGGACTAGGTTCACAGATACGCAGTATTTT. It yields the protein CASSLAGTRFTDTQYF.

This sequence joins TRBV6-5 and TRBJ2-3; D is undetermined. V dropped 7 bases and J dropped 7 bases, with 9 bases sitting between them. The CDR3 consists of 11 residues. Per germline, CDR1 MNHEY and CDR2 SVGAGI. The CDR3 region is CASTYPYTQYF. The CDR3 DNA is TGTGCCAGCACCTACCCATATACGCAGTATTTT.

This chain links TRBV13 with TRBJ2-3; the match to TRBD2 covers 11 bases. Germline V gene lookup returns CDR1 PRHDT and CDR2 FYEKMQ (reference sequence). Unmatched junction bases numbered 13, after V lost 5 bases and J lost 6 bases. The CDR3 is 17 amino acids. CDR3 in amino acids: CASSPQRLAGGRDTQYF. DNA for the CDR3: TGTGCCAGCAGCCCTCAGAGGCTAGCGGGGGGTCGGGATACGCAGTATTTT.

The chain joins TRBV19 to TRBJ2-1; 15 bases map to TRBD2. The CDR3 is 15 residues long. Trimming cost V 5 bases and J 9 bases; bases outside gene matches: 5. Germline V gives CDR1 LNHDA, CDR2 SQIVND (reference sequence). The DNA of the CDR3 is TGTGCCAGTAGTGCCCGGACTAGCGGGGGGGGTGAGCAGTTCTTC. It encodes CASSARTSGGGEQFF.

The rearrangement uses TRBV10-3 and TRBJ2-1; D may be TRBD2 (6 bases). The germline gives CDR1 ENHRY, CDR2 SYGVKD. This CDR3 region has 12 residues. V lost 2 bases to trimming and J lost 9 bases, with 8 bases between them. The CDR3 sequence: CAISEIAVEQFF. CDR3 bases: TGTGCCATCAGTGAGATAGCGGTTGAGCAGTTCTTC.

The V and J genes are TRBV19 and TRBJ2-5; no clear D gene. The CDR3 loop spans 13 amino acids. CDR1 and CDR2 from the germline V gene are LNHDA and SQIVND (reference sequence). Trimming shortened V by 6 bases and J by 5 bases, and 13 bases separated the two germline ends. The CDR3 bases are TGTGCCAGTAGGAACGTCGGGTCTGAGACCCAGTACTTC. It yields the protein CASRNVGSETQYF.

CDR3 residues: CASSSRTSGFTGELFF. The CDR3 DNA follows: TGCGCCAGCAGCTCTAGAACTAGCGGGTTCACCGGGGAGCTGTTTTTT. This chain connects TRBV5-1 to TRBJ2-2; 9 bases agree with TRBD2. The CDR3 is made up of 16 amino acids. J lost 4 bases, V lost 3 bases, and 7 bases had no gene match. The germline V gene has CDR1 SGHRS and CDR2 YFSETQ.

As concerns this clone: The same CDR3 also results from other DNA sequences found in this sample. The genes are TRBV7-9 and TRBJ2-7; D remains unclear. The germline CDR1 and CDR2 sequences are SEHNR and FQNEAQ (reference sequence). Trimming removed 4 bases at V and 2 bases at J, with 3 bases between. The CDR3 extends over 11 amino acids. CDR3 nucleotides: TGTGCCAGCAGCTCCGCCTACGAGCAGTACTTC. As protein: CASSSAYEQYF.

The chain recombines TRBV30 with TRBJ2-1; a possible D gene is TRBD2 (5 bases). Trimming pared 0 bases from V and 7 bases from J, leaving 22 bases between. This CDR3 spans 17 amino acids. CDR1 is GTSNPN, CDR2 SVGIG, per germline (reference sequence). CDR3 loop: CAWSVPASPLSGNEQFF. The CDR3, as DNA: TGTGCCTGGAGTGTACCGGCTAGCCCGCTATCTGGAAATGAGCAGTTCTTC.